This T cell receptor beta chain was profiled in a study of lymphopenia after photon versus proton radiotherapy. This clone has a single count. This sample also contains other DNA sequences that code for the same CDR3. This table comes from immunoSEQ multiplex PCR, and its TCRdb copy is limited to in-frame clones, with some not included. The sample records some 44,000 clones, roughly four fifths being singletons. V was pared by 0 bases and J by 5 bases, with 7 bases between. There are 12 residues in the CDR3. Germline V gives CDR1 GTSNPN, CDR2 SVGIG (reference sequence). Material: peripheral blood, obtained from a patient treated with proton-based radiotherapy. The gene calls are TRBV30 and TRBJ1-1, with D uncertain. The origin of this receptor is a woman aged 70-85 years with pancreatic cancer. The CDR3 protein is CAWSVSGTEAFF. The CDR3 region has the DNA TGTGCCTGGAGTGTCTCGGGGACTGAAGCTTTCTTT.